Listed below are T cell receptor beta chains from one sample, sequenced in a study of cytomegalovirus exposure and HLA in healthy donors. Clones were sequenced by immunoSEQ multiplex PCR, and TCRdb holds only the in-frame ones, with some missing. The profile shows about 80,000 clones, about 80% of them singletons. The sequenced sample consisted of PBMCs. These receptors were collected from a woman aged 50 to 60 in good health and CMV-seropositive. Each CDR3 is given with its conserved first and last residue. D genes are given only for firm matches. Only part of the rows carry a size: once, few, many, or a class if the clone is expanded.

abundance: -; j_gene: TRBJ2-7; v_gene: TRBV4-1; d_gene: -; CDR3aa: CASSQPGLPTYEQYF; CDR3nt: TGCGCCAGCAGCCAGCCGGGACTTCCCACTTACGAGCAGTACTTC
abundance: once; j_gene: TRBJ1-2; v_gene: TRBV2; d_gene: TRBD1; CDR3aa: CASRTDRASAGYTF; CDR3nt: TGTGCCAGCAGAACGGACAGGGCTTCGGCTGGCTACACCTTC
abundance: -; j_gene: TRBJ1-2; v_gene: TRBV4-1; d_gene: TRBD1; CDR3aa: CASSEGQSKPNYGYTF; CDR3nt: TGCGCCAGCAGCGAGGGACAGAGTAAACCTAACTATGGCTACACCTTC
abundance: -; j_gene: TRBJ2-2; v_gene: TRBV2; d_gene: -; CDR3aa: CASSEEGRGLLNTGELFF; CDR3nt: TGTGCCAGCAGTGAAGAGGGGCGGGGGCTATTGAACACCGGGGAGCTGTTTTTT
abundance: few; j_gene: TRBJ1-1; v_gene: TRBV9; d_gene: -; CDR3aa: CASSVVEGAAAFF; CDR3nt: TGTGCCAGCAGCGTAGTGGAGGGCGCTGCAGCTTTCTTT
abundance: -; j_gene: TRBJ2-5; v_gene: TRBV9; d_gene: TRBD2; CDR3aa: CASSALMGLAGETQYF; CDR3nt: TGTGCCAGCAGCGCCCTCATGGGACTAGCGGGGGAGACCCAGTACTTC
abundance: -; j_gene: TRBJ2-2; v_gene: TRBV18; d_gene: TRBD2; CDR3aa: CASSLSGGNTGELFF; CDR3nt: TGTGCCAGCTCCCTTAGCGGGGGGAACACCGGGGAGCTGTTTTTT
abundance: -; j_gene: TRBJ2-3; v_gene: TRBV11-2; d_gene: -; CDR3aa: CASSLLARDTQYF; CDR3nt: TGTGCCAGCAGCTTGCTAGCGAGAGATACGCAGTATTTT
abundance: -; j_gene: TRBJ2-3; v_gene: TRBV7-2; d_gene: TRBD2; CDR3aa: CASSPRPVLAGSTDTQYF; CDR3nt: TGTGCCAGCAGCCCTAGACCCGTACTAGCGGGGAGCACAGATACGCAGTATTTT
abundance: -; j_gene: TRBJ2-1; v_gene: TRBV29-1; d_gene: -; CDR3aa: CSVVKETAQGGQFF; CDR3nt: TGCAGCGTTGTAAAGGAGACCGCCCAGGGCGGGCAGTTCTTC
abundance: -; j_gene: TRBJ2-3; v_gene: TRBV12-2; d_gene: -; CDR3aa: CASRLRGETHRTDTQYF; CDR3nt: TGTGCAAGTCGCTTACGGGGAGAAACTCACCGAACAGATACGCAGTATTTT
abundance: few; j_gene: TRBJ2-6; v_gene: TRBV9; d_gene: -; CDR3aa: CASSGQRSGANVLTF; CDR3nt: TGTGCCAGCAGCGGACAGAGGTCTGGGGCCAACGTCCTGACTTTC
abundance: -; j_gene: TRBJ2-3; v_gene: TRBV5-1; d_gene: TRBD2; CDR3aa: CASSDGGRAGDTQYF; CDR3nt: TGCGCCAGCAGCGACGGCGGGAGGGCCGGAGATACGCAGTATTTT
abundance: -; j_gene: TRBJ2-7; v_gene: TRBV11-3; d_gene: -; CDR3aa: CASSPGTYEQYF; CDR3nt: TGTGCCAGCAGCCCCGGGACCTACGAGCAGTACTTC
abundance: once; j_gene: TRBJ1-2; v_gene: TRBV19; d_gene: -; CDR3aa: CASSMYSTNYGYTF; CDR3nt: TGTGCCAGTAGTATGTACAGTACTAACTATGGCTACACCTTC
abundance: -; j_gene: TRBJ1-1; v_gene: TRBV7-2; d_gene: -; CDR3aa: CASSLGYSSTEAFF; CDR3nt: TGTGCCAGCAGCTTAGGTTACAGCAGCACTGAAGCTTTCTTT
abundance: -; j_gene: TRBJ2-4; v_gene: TRBV10-3; d_gene: TRBD1; CDR3aa: CAISSGTGVGNIQYF; CDR3nt: TGTGCCATCAGCTCCGGGACAGGGGTAGGAAACATTCAGTACTTC
abundance: -; j_gene: TRBJ2-2; v_gene: TRBV4-1; d_gene: TRBD1; CDR3aa: CASSQLPGQGNTGELFF; CDR3nt: TGCGCCAGCAGCCAACTACCGGGACAGGGCAACACCGGGGAGCTGTTTTTT
abundance: -; j_gene: TRBJ2-7; v_gene: TRBV2; d_gene: -; CDR3aa: CASSEDGIRYF; CDR3nt: TGTGCCAGCAGTGAGGACGGGATCCGGTACTTC
abundance: few; j_gene: TRBJ2-5; v_gene: TRBV6-5; d_gene: -; CDR3aa: CASSPGSRTQYF; CDR3nt: TGTGCCAGCAGTCCCGGGTCGAGAACCCAGTACTTC
abundance: -; j_gene: TRBJ2-1; v_gene: TRBV5-1; d_gene: -; CDR3aa: CASSLVGGSYNEQFF; CDR3nt: TGCGCCAGCAGCTTGGTGGGAGGCTCCTACAATGAGCAGTTCTTC
abundance: -; j_gene: TRBJ1-4; v_gene: TRBV13; d_gene: -; CDR3aa: CASSPVYGEATNEKLFF; CDR3nt: TGTGCCAGCAGTCCCGTTTACGGGGAAGCAACTAATGAAAAACTGTTTTTT
abundance: -; j_gene: TRBJ1-1; v_gene: TRBV2; d_gene: -; CDR3aa: CASSGQRGFSTEAFF; CDR3nt: TGTGCCAGCAGTGGCCAAAGGGGGTTTAGCACTGAAGCTTTCTTT
abundance: -; j_gene: TRBJ1-1; v_gene: TRBV6-1; d_gene: TRBD1; CDR3aa: CASSLQGAGTEAFF; CDR3nt: TGTGCCAGCAGCCTACAGGGGGCGGGGACTGAAGCTTTCTTT
abundance: once; j_gene: TRBJ2-1; v_gene: TRBV7-9; d_gene: -; CDR3aa: CASSHPGGHEQFF; CDR3nt: TGTGCCAGCAGCCACCCGGGGGGCCATGAGCAGTTCTTC
abundance: -; j_gene: TRBJ2-7; v_gene: TRBV18; d_gene: TRBD1; CDR3aa: CASSPPGQGIYEQYF; CDR3nt: TGTGCCAGCTCACCACCCGGACAGGGGATCTACGAGCAGTACTTC
abundance: -; j_gene: TRBJ1-5; v_gene: TRBV30; d_gene: -; CDR3aa: CAWRRGGEPQHF; CDR3nt: TGTGCCTGGAGGAGGGGCGGGGAGCCCCAGCATTTT
abundance: -; j_gene: TRBJ1-2; v_gene: TRBV9; d_gene: TRBD1; CDR3aa: CASSETGGAGDGYTF; CDR3nt: TGTGCCAGCAGCGAGACAGGGGGCGCGGGAGATGGCTACACCTTC
abundance: -; j_gene: TRBJ1-2; v_gene: TRBV6-5; d_gene: TRBD1; CDR3aa: CASSLTGANYGYTF; CDR3nt: TGTGCCAGCAGTTTGACAGGGGCTAACTATGGCTACACCTTC
abundance: -; j_gene: TRBJ1-1; v_gene: TRBV7-9; d_gene: -; CDR3aa: CASSPLTGLGTEAFF; CDR3nt: TGTGCCAGCAGCCCCTTAACAGGGCTGGGCACTGAAGCTTTCTTT
abundance: -; j_gene: TRBJ1-5; v_gene: TRBV19; d_gene: TRBD1; CDR3aa: CASKGDRDSNQPQHF; CDR3nt: TGTGCCAGTAAAGGCGACAGGGATAGCAATCAGCCCCAGCATTTT
abundance: few; j_gene: TRBJ2-1; v_gene: TRBV7-2; d_gene: -; CDR3aa: CASSLAEHSNEQFF; CDR3nt: TGTGCCAGCAGCTTAGCGGAGCATTCCAATGAGCAGTTCTTC
abundance: -; j_gene: TRBJ1-5; v_gene: TRBV6-1; d_gene: -; CDR3aa: CASSVDLGGNQPQHF; CDR3nt: TGTGCCAGCAGTGTGGACCTAGGGGGCAATCAGCCCCAGCATTTT
abundance: -; j_gene: TRBJ2-2; v_gene: TRBV5-1; d_gene: TRBD2; CDR3aa: CASSLASSGSMAGELFF; CDR3nt: TGCGCCAGCAGCTTGGCTTCTAGCGGGAGCATGGCCGGGGAGCTGTTTTTT
abundance: -; j_gene: TRBJ2-3; v_gene: TRBV6-6; d_gene: TRBD1; CDR3aa: CASSYPQGSTDTQYF; CDR3nt: TGTGCCAGCAGTTACCCACAGGGGAGCACAGATACGCAGTATTTT
abundance: -; j_gene: TRBJ2-5; v_gene: TRBV10-3; d_gene: TRBD2; CDR3aa: CAISESLAGLTQETQYF; CDR3nt: TGTGCCATCAGTGAGTCCCTAGCGGGGTTAACACAAGAGACCCAGTACTTC
abundance: -; j_gene: TRBJ2-6; v_gene: TRBV30; d_gene: -; CDR3aa: CAWSGGAWSSGANVLTF; CDR3nt: TGTGCCTGGAGTGGGGGCGCATGGAGCTCTGGGGCCAACGTCCTGACTTTC
abundance: -; j_gene: TRBJ2-2; v_gene: TRBV6-6; d_gene: -; CDR3aa: CASSYSRNTGELFF; CDR3nt: TGTGCCAGCAGTTACTCTAGAAACACCGGGGAGCTGTTTTTT
abundance: -; j_gene: TRBJ2-1; v_gene: TRBV13; d_gene: -; CDR3aa: CASSLEQFF; CDR3nt: TGTGCCAGCAGTCTTGAGCAGTTCTTC